Presented here are 7 T cell receptor beta chains from one specimen sequenced in a study of pediatric ulcerative colitis. One to two pinch biopsies were taken from the rectum during colonoscopy. TCRdb's copy holds only in-frame clones and misses some; the assay was immunoSEQ multiplex PCR. The sample has about 22,000 clones, around 64% seen once. The source material was gut tissue. The receptors stem from a boy between 10 and 17 years old with severe ulcerative colitis.

The V call is TRBV18, the J call TRBJ2-2; D is tentatively TRBD1 or TRBD2 (5 bases each). CDR1 is KGHSH, CDR2 LQKENI, per germline. CDR3 size: 17 residues. V was trimmed by 4 bases and J by 1 base, leaving 16 bases between them. The CDR3 is CASSRNLWDGNTGELFF. The DNA of the CDR3 is TGTGCCAGCTCACGAAATTTATGGGACGGGAACACCGGGGAGCTGTTTTTT.

This chain uses TRBV6-5 with TRBJ1-1, with 8 positions matching TRBD1. The ends lost 2 bases at V and 5 bases at J; junction bases unmatched: 10. Germline CDR1 and CDR2: MNHEY and SVGAGI. The length of the CDR3 is 16 residues. The CDR3 region has the DNA TGTGCCAGCAGTTACCGATGGACAGGGCTTTATACTGAAGCTTTCTTT. It codes for CASSYRWTGLYTEAFF.

The genes are TRBV4-2 and TRBJ2-7; 10 bases are a match to TRBD2. J gave up 5 bases and V 3 bases, and 10 bases lay outside the gene matches. Germline CDR1 and CDR2: LGHNA and YNFKEQ. This CDR3 has 16 residues. CDR3 loop: CASSQTPSGGAHEQYF. Here the CDR3 DNA reads TGTGCCAGCAGCCAGACGCCCAGCGGGGGGGCGCACGAGCAGTACTTC.

The V gene is TRBV5-6, the J gene TRBJ2-7; a possible D gene is TRBD2 (6 bases). The CDR3 loop spans 14 amino acids. V was clipped by 0 bases and J by 6 bases, with 13 bases between them. Germline CDR1 is SGHDT and CDR2 is YYEEEE. The DNA for the CDR3 is TGTGCCAGCAGCTTGGTCGCAGGGACTTCCGAGCAGTACTTC. Its translation: CASSLVAGTSEQYF.

J is TRBJ2-2 and V is TRBV5-4; D remains unclear. The CDR3 contains 12 residues. The germline CDR1 and CDR2 sequences are SGHNT and YYREEE (reference sequence). V lost 6 bases, J lost 5 bases, and 8 bases lay in between. The CDR3 DNA follows: TGTGCCAGCAATCCCGGGACCGGGGAGCTGTTTTTT. Protein sequence: CASNPGTGELFF.

The V and J genes are TRBV6-1 and TRBJ1-2; D is perhaps TRBD1 (5 bases). Germline CDR1 and CDR2: MNHNS and SASEGT. Between the trimmed V and J ends, which lost 2 bases and 3 bases, there was a span of 16 bases. CDR3 length: 16 amino acids. Written as DNA, the CDR3 is TGTGCCAGCAGTGAAAATTCAGGGTTTCTTGACTATGGCTACACCTTC. Protein product: CASSENSGFLDYGYTF.

The chain couples TRBV5-1 to TRBJ2-3, with 8 bases that match TRBD2. The CDR3 contains 15 residues. Per germline, CDR1 SGHRS and CDR2 YFSETQ. The junction had 4 bases not matched to a gene; V was cut back by 0 bases and J by 4 bases. The CDR3 DNA follows: TGCGCCAGCAGCTTGGTGACTAGCGAATCAGATACGCAGTATTTT. Translation gives CASSLVTSESDTQYF.